The present TCR beta chain was sequenced within a study of shared clonotypes between healthy human individuals. On the study more broadly: A couple of female and a few male donors aged 18 to 49 were enrolled. Study-wide points: The sole specimen, blood, was sampled, and tissue repertoires likely differ. Naive CD4 clonotypes overlapped across several donors at approximately 5.3%.

As to this clone: Its antigen is as yet unknown.

Every one of the donors was a Caucasian adult that lived in Nashville, Tennessee. Sequenced by immunoSEQ multiplex PCR; TCRdb stores in-frame clones only, minus some. This table has approximately 2,000,000 clones, around 93% appearing once. Germline CDR1 SNHLY, CDR2 FYNNEI. The CDR3 has 21 residues. J gave up 6 bases and V 6 bases, and 23 bases lay outside the gene matches. This clonotype was sampled from a man aged 18 to 29 in good health. Some clones in this sample may be carry-over from other donors' samples. The genes are TRBV2 and TRBJ2-1; 13 bases are a match to TRBD2. The sample comprised naive CD4+ T cells from PBMCs. Noted subset: CD45RA+ positively selected. CDR3 coding DNA: TGTGCCAGCAGATTCGGGGCGGACCCGGGACTAGCGGGGCGGTTACTCAATGAGCAGTTCTTC. Translation: CASRFGADPGLAGRLLNEQFF.